The rows below give T cell receptor beta chains drawn from one sample of a study of blood T cells in healthy people across ages. MiXCR, applied by TCRdb to the 5' RACE reads, yields one record per CDR3 protein. The table records around 700,000 distinct CDR3 sequences, roughly 25% of them present only once. These records were also assigned to another study, of T cells of mothers and their children.

The sequencing sample was made of blood. The origin of the receptors is a boy between 10 and 17 years old in good health. CDR3s include the opening cysteine and the closing phenylalanine or tryptophan. The order of the fields is CDR3 DNA, CDR3 protein, clone size, J gene, D gene, V gene. D genes are given only for firm matches. Clone size, where shown, is once, few, many, or a class for clones that have expanded.

CDR3nt: TGTGCCAGCAGCTCTAGTCTCGGTTACGAGCAGTACTTC
CDR3aa: CASSSSLGYEQYF
abundance: -
j_gene: TRBJ2-7
d_gene: -
v_gene: TRBV7-2

CDR3nt: TGTGCTAGTGGTTCAGGGGGACAGACCCAGTACTTC
CDR3aa: CASGSGGQTQYF
abundance: few
j_gene: TRBJ2-5
d_gene: TRBD1
v_gene: TRBV12-5

CDR3nt: TGCGCCAGCAGCTTGCCTTATATGGACAGGGCGCAAGAGACCCAGTACTTC
CDR3aa: CASSLPYMDRAQETQYF
abundance: -
j_gene: TRBJ2-5
d_gene: TRBD1
v_gene: TRBV5-1

CDR3nt: TGTGCCAGCAGTTTAAGTCAGTACAATGAGCAGTTCTTC
CDR3aa: CASSLSQYNEQFF
abundance: many
j_gene: TRBJ2-1
d_gene: -
v_gene: TRBV28

CDR3nt: TGCAGTGCTAGAGATGGTGACATTCAGTACTTC
CDR3aa: CSARDGDIQYF
abundance: few
j_gene: TRBJ2-4
d_gene: -
v_gene: TRBV20-1

CDR3nt: TGTGCCAGCAGCTCGGGACTAGCGAACCACGAGCAGTACTTC
CDR3aa: CASSSGLANHEQYF
abundance: few
j_gene: TRBJ2-7
d_gene: TRBD2
v_gene: TRBV5-6

CDR3nt: TGTGCCAGCAGCTTACCCGGGGCCAACGTCCTGACTTTC
CDR3aa: CASSLPGANVLTF
abundance: many
j_gene: TRBJ2-6
d_gene: -
v_gene: TRBV11-2

CDR3nt: TGTGCCAGCAGTGAAATGGACAGGTCCTACGAGCAGTACTTC
CDR3aa: CASSEMDRSYEQYF
abundance: few
j_gene: TRBJ2-7
d_gene: TRBD1
v_gene: TRBV27

CDR3nt: TGTGCCAGCAGTTACCGGACGGCCTATGGCTACACCTTC
CDR3aa: CASSYRTAYGYTF
abundance: -
j_gene: TRBJ1-2
d_gene: -
v_gene: TRBV6-5

CDR3nt: TGTGCCACTCAAAACAGCGCAACAGAGACCCTGTACTTC
CDR3aa: CATQNSATETLYF
abundance: -
j_gene: TRBJ2-5
d_gene: -
v_gene: TRBV12-3/TRBV12-4

CDR3nt: TGTGCCAGCAGTTTCCTCATCTACGAGCAGTACTTC
CDR3aa: CASSFLIYEQYF
abundance: few
j_gene: TRBJ2-7
d_gene: -
v_gene: TRBV12-3/TRBV12-4

CDR3nt: TGTGCCAGCAGGAAGATGACTAGCGGGAGTCGGCAAGAGACCCAGTACTTC
CDR3aa: CASRKMTSGSRQETQYF
abundance: -
j_gene: TRBJ2-5
d_gene: TRBD2
v_gene: TRBV3-1

CDR3nt: TGCAGCGCTTACACAGGGAAGGGGGACGAGCAGTACTTC
CDR3aa: CSAYTGKGDEQYF
abundance: few
j_gene: TRBJ2-7
d_gene: -
v_gene: TRBV29-1

CDR3nt: TGTGCCAGCAGTACAGAAGTAGATACGCAGTATTTT
CDR3aa: CASSTEVDTQYF
abundance: few
j_gene: TRBJ2-3
d_gene: -
v_gene: TRBV28

CDR3nt: TGTGCCAGCAGCCTTCAGGGGACTAGAGAAAAACTGTTTTTT
CDR3aa: CASSLQGTREKLFF
abundance: -
j_gene: TRBJ1-4
d_gene: -
v_gene: TRBV21-1

CDR3nt: TGCGCCAGCAGCCCAATCGAATCTGGGTCTGGGGCCAACGTCCTGACTTTC
CDR3aa: CASSPIESGSGANVLTF
abundance: few
j_gene: TRBJ2-6
d_gene: -
v_gene: TRBV4-1

CDR3nt: TGTGCCAGCAGTCGTAGCGGGGGGGCCTCGGACATTCAGTACTTC
CDR3aa: CASSRSGGASDIQYF
abundance: -
j_gene: TRBJ2-4
d_gene: TRBD2
v_gene: TRBV12-3/TRBV12-4

CDR3nt: TGTGCCAGCAGCTTCGGCGAGGCGGACATTCAGTACTTC
CDR3aa: CASSFGEADIQYF
abundance: few
j_gene: TRBJ2-4
d_gene: -
v_gene: TRBV11-2

CDR3nt: TGTGCCAGCAGCGGTGGGATCAGCGGGGGGAAACTCGACGAGCAGTACTTC
CDR3aa: CASSGGISGGKLDEQYF
abundance: -
j_gene: TRBJ2-7
d_gene: TRBD2
v_gene: TRBV12-3/TRBV12-4

CDR3nt: TGCGCCAGCAGCTTGGGAACAGTCCAAGAGACCCAGTACTTC
CDR3aa: CASSLGTVQETQYF
abundance: many
j_gene: TRBJ2-5
d_gene: -
v_gene: TRBV5-1

CDR3nt: TGCAGTGCTAGTCTCAGATCTAATGAAAAACTGTTCTTT
CDR3aa: CSASLRSNEKLFF
abundance: few
j_gene: TRBJ1-4
d_gene: -
v_gene: TRBV20-1

CDR3nt: TGCGCCAGCAGCCAAGGTAGCCGGTCCTACAATGAGCAGTTCTTC
CDR3aa: CASSQGSRSYNEQFF
abundance: -
j_gene: TRBJ2-1
d_gene: -
v_gene: TRBV4-3

CDR3nt: TGCGCCAGCAGCCAAGTTCCAGCTCCTGAAGCTTTCTTT
CDR3aa: CASSQVPAPEAFF
abundance: few
j_gene: TRBJ1-1
d_gene: -
v_gene: TRBV4-3

CDR3nt: TGTGCCAGCAGCTTAACTGGAGACGGCCCTGGGACTGAAGCTTTCTTT
CDR3aa: CASSLTGDGPGTEAFF
abundance: -
j_gene: TRBJ1-1
d_gene: -
v_gene: TRBV7-3

CDR3nt: TGTGCCACCAGCAGGGGACAGCTAGAGACCCAGTACTTC
CDR3aa: CATSRGQLETQYF
abundance: -
j_gene: TRBJ2-5
d_gene: TRBD1
v_gene: TRBV15

CDR3nt: TGTGCCAGCAGCCAAGATTCCCCACAGCCTCAGCATTTT
CDR3aa: CASSQDSPQPQHF
abundance: -
j_gene: TRBJ1-5
d_gene: -
v_gene: TRBV4-2

CDR3nt: TGTGCCAGCACCGCCGAACACGACTATGGCTACACCTTC
CDR3aa: CASTAEHDYGYTF
abundance: once
j_gene: TRBJ1-2
d_gene: -
v_gene: TRBV12-3/TRBV12-4

CDR3nt: TGTGCCAGCACGAACCAGGGCCGTTCCTACGAGCAGTACTTC
CDR3aa: CASTNQGRSYEQYF
abundance: few
j_gene: TRBJ2-7
d_gene: -
v_gene: TRBV6-1

CDR3nt: TGCGCCAGCAGCCAAGTTAGCGGGAGTAACCCCGGGGAGCTGTTTTTT
CDR3aa: CASSQVSGSNPGELFF
abundance: -
j_gene: TRBJ2-2
d_gene: TRBD2
v_gene: TRBV4-1

CDR3nt: TGCGCCAGCAGCCAAGATCCCGCTAGCGTTGACCAAGAGACCCAGTACTTC
CDR3aa: CASSQDPASVDQETQYF
abundance: -
j_gene: TRBJ2-5
d_gene: -
v_gene: TRBV4-1

CDR3nt: TGTGCCAGCAGCTACGGGACTAGCCTCTCCGAGCAGTACTTC
CDR3aa: CASSYGTSLSEQYF
abundance: few
j_gene: TRBJ2-7
d_gene: TRBD2
v_gene: TRBV7-2

CDR3nt: TGTGCCAGCAGGACGGGAGAGACCCAGTACTTC
CDR3aa: CASRTGETQYF
abundance: many
j_gene: TRBJ2-5
d_gene: -
v_gene: TRBV6-6

CDR3nt: TGCAGTGCTAGTGACGGGGGGATCTACAATGAGCAGTTCTTC
CDR3aa: CSASDGGIYNEQFF
abundance: -
j_gene: TRBJ2-1
d_gene: TRBD2
v_gene: TRBV20-1

CDR3nt: TGTGCCAGCAGCCCCGGGGCGGGGCGGGAGACCCAGTACTTC
CDR3aa: CASSPGAGRETQYF
abundance: few
j_gene: TRBJ2-5
d_gene: -
v_gene: TRBV3-1

CDR3nt: TGTGCCACTCGGATTGGGGACAGGGGGTACTATGGCTACACCTTC
CDR3aa: CATRIGDRGYYGYTF
abundance: -
j_gene: TRBJ1-2
d_gene: TRBD1
v_gene: TRBV28

CDR3nt: TGTGCCATTCAGGGGGGAGAGACCCAGTACTTC
CDR3aa: CAIQGGETQYF
abundance: many
j_gene: TRBJ2-5
d_gene: -
v_gene: TRBV10-3

CDR3nt: TGTGCCAGCAGCTTAGCGCGTAATAGCCCAAGGGCCAAAAACATTCAGTACTTC
CDR3aa: CASSLARNSPRAKNIQYF
abundance: -
j_gene: TRBJ2-4
d_gene: -
v_gene: TRBV7-8

CDR3nt: TGTGCCAGCAGTTCCCGACGGGCTGGGGCCAACGTCCTGACTTTC
CDR3aa: CASSSRRAGANVLTF
abundance: -
j_gene: TRBJ2-6
d_gene: -
v_gene: TRBV6-5

CDR3nt: TGTGCCAGCAGTTCGCCTAAAAGGTCCTACGAGCAGTATTTT
CDR3aa: CASSSPKRSYEQYF
abundance: -
j_gene: TRBJ2-3
d_gene: -
v_gene: TRBV6-5